This is a list of T cell receptor beta chains from one sample in a study of blood T cells in healthy people across ages. TCRdb reanalysed the 5' RACE reads using MiXCR and keeps one entry per CDR3 protein. Among roughly 730,000 distinct CDR3 sequences listed, approximately 53% were seen once. Sequencing used blood. These receptors were obtained from a middle-aged man in good health. Both conserved end residues are part of each CDR3. The order of the fields is D gene, clone size, J gene, V gene, CDR3 DNA, CDR3 protein. D genes are given only for firm matches. Clone sizes are given selectively: once, few, many, or a class where the clone is expanded.

>NA|NA|TRBJ2-4|TRBV2
TGTGCCAGCAGTGAAGTTGCAGGGAAGGGGGAAAACATTCAGTACTTC
CASSEVAGKGENIQYF
>NA|NA|TRBJ2-5|TRBV5-5
TGTGCCAGCAGCCTGCAGGGGATGGGGGAGACCCAGTACTTC
CASSLQGMGETQYF
>NA|few|TRBJ2-1|TRBV12-3/TRBV12-4
TGTGCCAGCAGTTCCTACTCTAACAGGGTCGCTACCTACAATGAGCAGTTCTTC
CASSSYSNRVATYNEQFF
>NA|NA|TRBJ2-3|TRBV25-1
TGTGCCAGCACCCTGAGAGCAGATACGCAGTATTTT
CASTLRADTQYF
>NA|NA|TRBJ1-1|TRBV4-2
TGTGCCAGCAGCCAGCAGGCCCCACCGGAAGCTTTCTTT
CASSQQAPPEAFF
>TRBD2|few|TRBJ2-1|TRBV5-1
TGCGCCAGCAGCCCAGGACTAGCGGGGTTCAATGAGCAGTTCTTC
CASSPGLAGFNEQFF
>TRBD1|NA|TRBJ1-2|TRBV11-2
TGTGCCAGCAGCGAACAGGGGCATGGCTACACCTTC
CASSEQGHGYTF
>NA|NA|TRBJ1-5|TRBV20-1
TGCAGTGCTAGTGATAGCAATCAGCCCCAGCATTTT
CSASDSNQPQHF
>TRBD2|NA|TRBJ2-1|TRBV10-3
TGTGCCTCGAGGGAGGCTAGCGGGGATTCCTACAATGAGCAGTTCTTC
CASREASGDSYNEQFF
>NA|few|TRBJ1-1|TRBV28
TGTGCCAGCAGGGGATTGATTGACACTGAAGCTTTCTTT
CASRGLIDTEAFF
>TRBD2|NA|TRBJ2-7|TRBV7-3
TGTGCCAGCAGCCCCGTAGCGGGATCCTACAATGAGCAGTACTTC
CASSPVAGSYNEQYF
>NA|NA|TRBJ1-1|TRBV27
TGTGCCAGCAGTTTTCGGGGAATAGGGACTGAAGCTTTCTTT
CASSFRGIGTEAFF
>NA|few|TRBJ2-5|TRBV4-2
TGTGCCAGCAGCCAAGATTTAAGGGGCGAGACCCAGTACTTC
CASSQDLRGETQYF
>NA|NA|TRBJ2-7|TRBV28
TGTGCCAGCAGTTCCCCAGGGCAGGGGCTCGAGCAGTACTTC
CASSSPGQGLEQYF
>NA|NA|TRBJ1-2|TRBV7-3
TGTGCCAGCAGCCTGGCACCCGAGTATCCTAACTATGGCTACACCTTC
CASSLAPEYPNYGYTF
>NA|few|TRBJ2-7|TRBV20-1
TGCAGTGCTAGAACCATTGGGTTGGAGCAGTACTTC
CSARTIGLEQYF
>TRBD1|NA|TRBJ1-2|TRBV9
TGTGCCAGCAGCGTATTAGAGACAGGGGGTGGCTACACCTTC
CASSVLETGGGYTF
>TRBD1|NA|TRBJ1-1|TRBV20-1
TGCAGTGCTAGAGACCCGGGACAGGGTATGAACACTGAAGCTTTCTTT
CSARDPGQGMNTEAFF
>NA|few|TRBJ1-5|TRBV3-1
TGTGCCAGCAGCTCGGTTAGGGATCAGCCCCAGCATTTT
CASSSVRDQPQHF
>NA|NA|TRBJ1-5|TRBV6-2/TRBV6-3
TGTGCCAGTACCCGGGACAACAATCAGCCCCAGCATTTT
CASTRDNNQPQHF
>NA|NA|TRBJ2-3|TRBV7-9
TGTGCCAGCGACAGCTCCATGGAGTGGAGGCCAGATACGCAGTATTTT
CASDSSMEWRPDTQYF
>NA|NA|TRBJ2-5|TRBV7-3
TGTGCCAGCAGCCCCGGTGGGACAGAGACCCAGTACTTC
CASSPGGTETQYF
>TRBD2|NA|TRBJ2-3|TRBV9
TGTGCCAGCAGCGTACGGGCTAGCGGGGCAACAGATACGCAGTATTTT
CASSVRASGATDTQYF
>NA|NA|TRBJ2-7|TRBV5-1
TGCGCCAGCAGCACCAGACAGGTGCCCTACGAGCAGTACTTC
CASSTRQVPYEQYF
>TRBD2|NA|TRBJ2-1|TRBV10-3
TGTGCCATCAGTGATCGACTAGCGGGAGTAGGATCCTACAATGAGCAGTTCTTC
CAISDRLAGVGSYNEQFF
>TRBD2|many|TRBJ2-1|TRBV6-5
TGTGCCAGCAGGACGGGGGGGATAACAAGCTCCTACAATGAGCAGTTCTTC
CASRTGGITSSYNEQFF
>TRBD2|once|TRBJ2-5|TRBV7-9
TGTGCCAGCAGTACGTATGGCGGGAGTGTCGGTTACGATCACAATGAGCAGTACTTC
CASSTYGGSVGYDHNEQYF
>NA|NA|TRBJ1-1|TRBV7-2
TGTGCCAGCAGCTTAGATCGGGGGGTGGACACTGAAGCTTTCTTT
CASSLDRGVDTEAFF
>NA|NA|TRBJ2-3|TRBV20-1
TGCAGACCTAGACTATCTATAGATACGCAGTATTTT
CRPRLSIDTQYF
>TRBD2|NA|TRBJ2-7|TRBV7-2
TGTGCCAGCAGTCCGACTAGCGGGGGGTTAAGCTCCTACAAGCAGTACTTC
CASSPTSGGLSSYKQYF
>NA|NA|TRBJ2-5|TRBV2
TGTGCCAGCACCGCCGGGACCTATGAGACCCAGTACTTC
CASTAGTYETQYF
>NA|NA|TRBJ1-4|TRBV29-1
TGCAGCGTGAGGCCCGGGGGGGATCTGAATGAAAAACTGTTTTTT
CSVRPGGDLNEKLFF
>NA|NA|TRBJ1-2|TRBV5-1
TGCGCCAGCAGCTTGTTGAGTCGAGAGTTGGAACACTATGGCTACACCTTC
CASSLLSRELEHYGYTF
>NA|few|TRBJ2-3|TRBV29-1
TGCAGCGTTGAAACGACTAGCACAGATACGCAGTATTTT
CSVETTSTDTQYF
>TRBD2|NA|TRBJ2-5|TRBV28
TGTGCCAGCAGTACCCGGGGGGGTTCGGAGACCCAGTACTTC
CASSTRGGSETQYF
>NA|NA|TRBJ2-7|TRBV20-1
TGCAGTGCTAGAGGGACAGCAGGTTACGAGCAGTACTTC
CSARGTAGYEQYF
>TRBD1|NA|TRBJ2-3|TRBV7-6
TGTGCCAGCAGCTCACCAGGACAGGGAGACCATACGCAGTATTTT
CASSSPGQGDHTQYF
>NA|NA|TRBJ1-2|TRBV4-1
TGCGCCAGCAGCCAAGGGGAACAGAACTATGGCTACACCTTC
CASSQGEQNYGYTF
>NA|NA|TRBJ2-5|TRBV5-4
TGTGCCAGCAGCTCCCGACAGATTTCAGAAGAGACCCAGTACTTC
CASSSRQISEETQYF